The 13 T cell receptor beta chains reported below all come from one sample, sequenced in a study of T cell changes during pregnancy in multiple sclerosis. Profiling relied on immunoSEQ multiplex PCR, and the TCRdb table lists in-frame clones only, not all of them. This table has roughly 90,000 clones, almost 95% appearing once. This sample comprised peripheral blood, obtained in the third trimester of pregnancy. These receptors came from a female donor with multiple sclerosis, enrolled in a pregnancy study.

The chain combines TRBV7-9 with TRBJ2-5; no clear D gene. This CDR3 has 12 amino acids. The ends were cut back, 3 bases at V and 2 bases at J, with 4 bases in the middle. The germline CDR1 and CDR2 sequences are SEHNR and FQNEAQ (reference sequence). The CDR3 nucleotides are TGTGCCAGCAGCTTCGGGCAAGAGACCCAGTACTTC. It encodes CASSFGQETQYF.

The rearrangement joins TRBV29-1 to TRBJ1-1, with no clear D. The CDR3 runs to 14 residues. CDR1 and CDR2 from the germline V gene are SQVTM and ANQGSEA. V gave up 1 base and J gave up 0 bases, with 9 bases separating them. The CDR3 DNA reads as TGCAGCGTTGAAGGAAAGTACATGAACACTGAAGCTTTCTTT. Its protein product is CSVEGKYMNTEAFF.

The chain joins TRBV11-3 to TRBJ2-5; D is ambiguous. V lost 2 bases and J 4 bases, leaving 8 bases between the germline ends. CDR1 and CDR2 (germline): SGHNT, YENEEA. The CDR3 consists of 13 residues. CDR3 sequence (DNA): TGTGCCAGCAGCTTATGGCCTGGAGAGACCCAGTACTTC. Protein: CASSLWPGETQYF. The full variable domain, its missing parts supplied by reference TRBV11-3 and TRBJ2-5, is EAGVVQSPRYKIIEKKQPVAFWCNPISGHNTLYWYLQNLGQGPELLIRYENEEAVDDSQLPKDRFSAERLKGVDSTLKIQPAELGDSAVYLCASSLWPGETQYFGPGTRLLVL.

This rearrangement joins TRBV5-1 to TRBJ1-1, with 8 bases that match TRBD1. V was clipped by 4 bases and J by 1 base; unmatched bases: 12. Germline V gives CDR1 SGHRS, CDR2 YFSETQ. The CDR3 has 17 amino acids. The CDR3 DNA reads TGCGCCAGCAGCCCTGACAGGGGAGGGGTACGGAACACTGAAGCTTTCTTT. It specifies CASSPDRGGVRNTEAFF.

The chain's CDR3 is CASSLAGSGTGELFF. The CDR3 DNA sequence: TGTGCCAGCTCACTAGCGGGATCGGGAACCGGGGAGCTGTTTTTT. V gene TRBV18 combines with J gene TRBJ2-2; 8 bases line up with TRBD2. Germline CDR1 and CDR2: KGHSH and LQKENI. The CDR3 runs to 15 residues. The ends lost 4 bases at V and 5 bases at J; junction bases unmatched: 6.

The V gene is TRBV9, the J gene TRBJ2-1; 8 nucleotides align to TRBD2. This CDR3 region has 17 residues. The V gene end was trimmed by 4 bases and the J gene end by 2 bases; junction bases not matched to a gene: 11. Germline V lookup: CDR1 SGDLS, CDR2 YYNGEE. The CDR3 loop reads CASSLGNPTSAYNEQFF. Here the CDR3 DNA reads TGTGCCAGCAGCCTAGGAAATCCGACTAGCGCCTACAATGAGCAGTTCTTC.

The chain has TRBV28 and TRBJ2-5; 12 positions agree with TRBD2. Germline CDR1 MDHEN, CDR2 SYDVKM. Losses at the gene ends were 6 bases for V and 9 bases for J; bases not matched to a gene: 5. CDR3 size: 13 residues. CDR3 in DNA: TGTGCCAGCAGCCCGACTAGCGGGAGAGCCCAGTACTTC. It is translated as CASSPTSGRAQYF.

The gene calls are TRBV2 and TRBJ2-1; 11 bases match TRBD2. This CDR3 has 16 amino acids. Trimming removed 5 bases from V and 5 bases from J; junction bases left unmatched: 8. Per germline, CDR1 SNHLY and CDR2 FYNNEI. The CDR3, as DNA: TGTGCCAGCAGTAATCCCGGGACTAGCGGCCACAATGAGCAGTTCTTC. This codes for CASSNPGTSGHNEQFF.

The chain carries TRBV10-3 and TRBJ1-4; D is uncertain. The CDR3 consists of 16 residues. Germline V gene lookup returns CDR1 ENHRY and CDR2 SYGVKD. With 0 bases removed from V and 0 bases from J, the gap between germline ends came to 8 bases. The CDR3 protein is CAISESGGSTNEKLFF. The CDR3 nucleotides are TGTGCCATCAGTGAGTCCGGCGGATCAACTAATGAAAAACTGTTTTTT.

This clone appeared a single time. This chain's CDR3 is CASSMDGGETQYF. The CDR3 DNA follows: TGTGCCAGTAGTATGGATGGCGGAGAGACCCAGTACTTC. J is TRBJ2-5 and V is TRBV19; D not resolved. The CDR3 covers 13 residues. Deletions cut 3 bases from V and 4 bases from J, with 9 bases between. Per the germline V gene, CDR1 is LNHDA and CDR2 is SQIVND (reference sequence).

This chain connects TRBV19 to TRBJ1-2; 7 nucleotides match TRBD1. CDR1 and CDR2 (germline): LNHDA, SQIVND (reference sequence). With 3 bases clipped from V and 8 bases from J, the junction kept 9 bases outside the gene matches. CDR3 length: 14 amino acids. This CDR3 is CASSMRDRPSGYTF. CDR3 DNA sequence: TGTGCCAGTAGTATGAGGGACAGACCTAGCGGCTACACCTTC.

This chain connects TRBV28 to TRBJ2-7, with 8 bases matching TRBD1. The V and J ends lost 7 bases and 5 bases, in that order; junction bases with no gene match: 10. This CDR3 spans 14 amino acids. CDR1 and CDR2 (germline): MDHEN, SYDVKM. The chain's CDR3 is CASTATGDFHEQYF. Here the CDR3 DNA reads TGTGCCAGCACCGCGACAGGGGATTTCCACGAGCAGTACTTC.

Only one count was recorded for this clone. This rearrangement joins TRBV6-5 to TRBJ1-4; 8 nucleotides match TRBD1. Germline V CDR1 and CDR2: MNHEY, SVGAGI. The CDR3 sequence is 14 residues long. The ends lost 6 bases at V and 8 bases at J; junction bases unmatched: 8. The CDR3 coding sequence is TGTGCCAGCAGAATGACAGGGGTTGGGGAAAAACTGTTTTTT. The encoded protein is CASRMTGVGEKLFF.